This T cell receptor beta chain was captured in a study of blood T cell repertoires in COVID-19 (TCRdb year 2020). Concerning the study at large: The collaborator samples originated in the United States, Italy and Spain and spanned the acute and convalescent phases of COVID-19. HLA class I and class II types, where available, came from metadata supplied by the sample provider rather than from assay-based typing. Samples came from the ongoing ImmuneRACE study (first 160 participants) plus 1,254 subjects from 6 global collaborators. The dataset comprised deeply sampled blood TCRbeta repertoires from subjects exposed to, actively infected with, or recovered from COVID-19. A freely available public database, intended as a resource for researchers studying the immune response to SARS-CoV-2, is where the repertoires were released. The sample metadata nearly always contained a de-identified subject ID, COVID-19 status, age in years and sex. The prospective study material was composed of cDNA or gDNA derived from T cells, B-cell-depleted T cells, or PBMCs.

The collaborating institutions used their own protocols to collect whole blood in K2EDTA tubes. Collaborator samples were shipped for TCRbeta analysis as frozen whole blood, isolated PBMCs, or DNA extracted from either sample type. CDR1 and CDR2, per the germline V gene (reference sequence), are LNHDA and SQIVND. Inclusive of the bounding cysteine and phenylalanine, the CDR3 is 19 residues long. Only the CDR3 part of the read is kept: 57 bases, read in frame from the first base. V loses 3 bases at its end and J loses 4 bases; junction bases beyond the gene matches: 18. TCRbeta CDR3 regions were amplified from genomic DNA by means of the immunoSEQ Assay, a bias-controlled multiplex PCR. The paper's processing steps were these. The number of nucleated cells in each sample was estimated from the amplification of reference gene primers within the assay. To quantify the absolute abundance of each unique TCRbeta CDR3 rearrangement, sequence reads were collapsed and filtered. Productive Simpson clonality was computed per sample as the square root of Simpson's diversity index over productive rearrangements. TCRdb carries this immuneACCESS record with in-frame sequences only. Its versions omit some clonotypes, under half of them owing to an unresolved V gene in the studies checked, with the rest unexplained. That table gives V, J and clone size, and the DNA gave D and trimming. The sample includes 150,000 to 170,000 clones, with about three quarters observed a single time. Around 1.5% of the sample comes from the top ten.

On this clone: Its binding antigen is unknown. Base qualities are not at hand, and no much larger clone is one base apart.

The investigation overall reported the following: The amount of clinical and demographic metadata varied by source and participant and was provided uncurated.

This clonotype was obtained from a man aged 80 or over with acute or convalescent COVID-19. The sequenced sample consisted of peripheral blood. The sequence joins TRBV19 to TRBJ1-2; a stretch of 9 junction bases matches TRBD1. The sequenced DNA: TGTGCCAGTAGTATGGACCATTACCGGGACAGGGCAGCCGGCTATGGCTACACCTTC. The translation is CASSMDHYRDRAAGYGYTF.